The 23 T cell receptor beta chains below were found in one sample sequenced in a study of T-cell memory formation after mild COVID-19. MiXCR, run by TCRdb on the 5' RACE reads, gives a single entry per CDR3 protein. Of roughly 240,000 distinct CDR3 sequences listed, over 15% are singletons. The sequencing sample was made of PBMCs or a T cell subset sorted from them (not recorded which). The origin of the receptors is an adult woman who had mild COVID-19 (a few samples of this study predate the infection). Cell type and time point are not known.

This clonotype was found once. Written as DNA, the CDR3 is TGTGCCAGCAGCTTGGCAGGGGGGGCCGGGGATACGCAGTATTTT. Translation: CASSLAGGAGDTQYF. V gene TRBV7-7 combines with J gene TRBJ2-3; the D gene could be TRBD1 or TRBD2 (7 bases each). CDR3 length: 15 residues. CDR1 and CDR2 (germline): SSHAT, FNYEAQ (reference sequence). Trimming cost V 3 bases and J 6 bases, with 16 bases left between them.

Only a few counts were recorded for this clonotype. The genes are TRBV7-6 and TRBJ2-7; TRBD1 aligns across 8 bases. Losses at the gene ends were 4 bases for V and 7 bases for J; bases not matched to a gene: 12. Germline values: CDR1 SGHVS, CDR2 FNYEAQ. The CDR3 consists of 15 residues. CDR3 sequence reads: CASSSDRVPSREQYF. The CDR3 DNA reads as TGTGCCAGCAGCTCGGACAGGGTTCCCTCTCGGGAGCAGTACTTC.

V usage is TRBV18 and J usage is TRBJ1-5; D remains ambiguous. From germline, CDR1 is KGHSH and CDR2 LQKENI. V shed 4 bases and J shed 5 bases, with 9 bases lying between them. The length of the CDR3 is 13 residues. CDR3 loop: CASSRRRDQPQHF. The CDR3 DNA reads TGTGCCAGCTCACGGAGGCGGGATCAGCCCCAGCATTTT.

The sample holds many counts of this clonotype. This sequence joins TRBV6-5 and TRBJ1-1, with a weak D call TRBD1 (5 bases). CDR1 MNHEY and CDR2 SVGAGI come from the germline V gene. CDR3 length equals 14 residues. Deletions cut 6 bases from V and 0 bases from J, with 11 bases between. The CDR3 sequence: CASRGVGMNTEAFF. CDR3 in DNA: TGTGCCAGCAGGGGGGTTGGGATGAACACTGAAGCTTTCTTT.

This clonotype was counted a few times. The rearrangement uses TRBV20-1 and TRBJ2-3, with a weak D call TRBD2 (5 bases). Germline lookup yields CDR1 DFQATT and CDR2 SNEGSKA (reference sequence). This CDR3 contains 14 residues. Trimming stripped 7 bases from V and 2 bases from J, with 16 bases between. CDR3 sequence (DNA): TGCAGTGGGAGCTCCACTAGAAACACAGATACGCAGTATTTT. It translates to CSGSSTRNTDTQYF.

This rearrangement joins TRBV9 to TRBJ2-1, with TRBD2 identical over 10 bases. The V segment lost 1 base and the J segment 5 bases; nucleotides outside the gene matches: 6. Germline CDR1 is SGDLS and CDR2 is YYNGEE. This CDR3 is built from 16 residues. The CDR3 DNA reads TGTGCCAGCAGCGTACAAGCGGGGGGGCAAAACAATGAGCAGTTCTTC. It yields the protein CASSVQAGGQNNEQFF.

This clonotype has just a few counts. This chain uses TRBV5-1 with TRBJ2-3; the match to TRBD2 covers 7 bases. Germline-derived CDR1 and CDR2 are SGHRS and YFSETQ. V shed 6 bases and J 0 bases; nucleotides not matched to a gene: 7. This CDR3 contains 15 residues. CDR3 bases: TGCGCCAGCAAGATGGGGGGGACTAGCACAGATACGCAGTATTTT. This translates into CASKMGGTSTDTQYF.

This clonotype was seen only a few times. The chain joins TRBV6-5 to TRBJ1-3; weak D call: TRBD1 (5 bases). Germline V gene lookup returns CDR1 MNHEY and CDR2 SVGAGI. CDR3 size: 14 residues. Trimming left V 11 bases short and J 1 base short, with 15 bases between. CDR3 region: CAVRGGGSGNTIYF. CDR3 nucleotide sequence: TGTGCCGTAAGAGGTGGGGGGTCTGGAAACACCATATATTTT.

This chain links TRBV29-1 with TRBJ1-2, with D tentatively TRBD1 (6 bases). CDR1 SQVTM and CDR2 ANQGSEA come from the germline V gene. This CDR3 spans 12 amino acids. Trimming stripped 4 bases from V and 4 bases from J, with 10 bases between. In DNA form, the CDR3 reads TGCAGCGTTGTGAACAGGGTCTATGGCTACACCTTC. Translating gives CSVVNRVYGYTF.

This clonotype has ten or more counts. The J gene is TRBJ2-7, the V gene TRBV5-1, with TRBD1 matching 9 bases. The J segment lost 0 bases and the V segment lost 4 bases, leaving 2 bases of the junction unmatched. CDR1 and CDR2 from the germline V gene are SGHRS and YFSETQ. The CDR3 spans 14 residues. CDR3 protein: CASSQDRGSYEQYF. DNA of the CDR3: TGCGCCAGCAGCCAGGACAGGGGCTCCTACGAGCAGTACTTC. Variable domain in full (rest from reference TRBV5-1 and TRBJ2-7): KAGVTQTPRYLIKTRGQQVTLSCSPISGHRSVSWYQQTPGQGLQFLFEYFSETQRNKGNFPGRFSGRQFSNSRSEMNVSTLELGDSALYLCASSQDRGSYEQYFGPGTRLTVT.

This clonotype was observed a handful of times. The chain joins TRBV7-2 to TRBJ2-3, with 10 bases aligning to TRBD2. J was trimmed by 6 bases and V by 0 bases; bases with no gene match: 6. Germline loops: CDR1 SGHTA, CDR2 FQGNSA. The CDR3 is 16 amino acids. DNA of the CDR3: TGTGCCAGCAGCTTAGCTAGCGGGGGGCAGGTTGATACGCAGTATTTT. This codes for CASSLASGGQVDTQYF.

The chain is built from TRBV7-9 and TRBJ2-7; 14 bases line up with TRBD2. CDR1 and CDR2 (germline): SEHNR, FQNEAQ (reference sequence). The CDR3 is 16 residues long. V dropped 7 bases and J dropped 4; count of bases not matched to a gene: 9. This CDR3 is CASTSAGTSGSYEQYF. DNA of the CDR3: TGTGCCAGCACCTCGGCGGGGACTAGCGGGAGTTACGAGCAGTACTTC.

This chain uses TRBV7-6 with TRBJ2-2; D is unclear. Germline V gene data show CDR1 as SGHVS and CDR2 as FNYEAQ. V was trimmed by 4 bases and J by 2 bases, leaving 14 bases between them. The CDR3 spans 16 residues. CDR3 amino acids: CASSSFDPRNTGELFF. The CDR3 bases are TGTGCCAGCAGCTCCTTTGACCCAAGAAACACCGGGGAGCTGTTTTTT.

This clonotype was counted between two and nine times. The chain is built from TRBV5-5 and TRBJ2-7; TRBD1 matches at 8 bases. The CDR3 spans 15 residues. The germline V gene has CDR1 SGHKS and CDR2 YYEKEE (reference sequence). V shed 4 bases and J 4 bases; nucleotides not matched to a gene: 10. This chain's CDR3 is CASSPQGALRYEQYF. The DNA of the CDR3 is TGTGCCAGCAGCCCCCAGGGGGCCCTCAGATACGAGCAGTACTTC.

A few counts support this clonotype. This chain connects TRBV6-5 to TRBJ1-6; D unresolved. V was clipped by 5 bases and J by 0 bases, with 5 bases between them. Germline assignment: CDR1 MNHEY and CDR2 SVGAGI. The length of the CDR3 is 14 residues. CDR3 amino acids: CASSGSSYNSPLHF. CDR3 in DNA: TGTGCCAGCAGTGGGAGCTCCTATAATTCACCCCTCCACTTT.

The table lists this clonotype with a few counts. This chain's CDR3 is CASSPTGFVYETQYF. CDR3 coding DNA: TGCGCCAGCAGCCCGACAGGGTTCGTCTACGAGACCCAGTACTTC. The rearrangement joins TRBV5-1 to TRBJ2-5; 7 nucleotides align to TRBD1. J gave up 5 bases and V 4 bases, and 11 bases lay outside the gene matches. Germline V gene data show CDR1 as SGHRS and CDR2 as YFSETQ. This CDR3 comprises 15 residues. Based on the CDR3 plus reference TRBV5-1 and TRBJ2-5, the full variable domain is KAGVTQTPRYLIKTRGQQVTLSCSPISGHRSVSWYQQTPGQGLQFLFEYFSETQRNKGNFPGRFSGRQFSNSRSEMNVSTLELGDSALYLCASSPTGFVYETQYFGPGTRLLVL.

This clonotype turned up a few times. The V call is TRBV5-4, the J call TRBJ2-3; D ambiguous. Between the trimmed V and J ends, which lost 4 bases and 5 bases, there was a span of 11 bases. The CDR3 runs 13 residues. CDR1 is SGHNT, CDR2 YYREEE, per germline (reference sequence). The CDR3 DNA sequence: TGTGCCAGCAGCCTAGACAAGGGAGATACGCAGTATTTT. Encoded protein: CASSLDKGDTQYF. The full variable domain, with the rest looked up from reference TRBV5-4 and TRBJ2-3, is ETGVTQSPTHLIKTRGQQVTLRCSSQSGHNTVSWYQQALGQGPQFIFQYYREEENGRGNFPPRFSGLQFPNYSSELNVNALELDDSALYLCASSLDKGDTQYFGPGTRLTVL.

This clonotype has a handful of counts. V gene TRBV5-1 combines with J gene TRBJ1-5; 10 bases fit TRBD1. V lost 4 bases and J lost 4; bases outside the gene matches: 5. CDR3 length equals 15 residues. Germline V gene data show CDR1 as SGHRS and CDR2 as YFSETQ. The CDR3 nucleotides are TGCGCCAGCAGCCGGACAGGGGGAAAAAATCAGCCCCAGCATTTT. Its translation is CASSRTGGKNQPQHF.

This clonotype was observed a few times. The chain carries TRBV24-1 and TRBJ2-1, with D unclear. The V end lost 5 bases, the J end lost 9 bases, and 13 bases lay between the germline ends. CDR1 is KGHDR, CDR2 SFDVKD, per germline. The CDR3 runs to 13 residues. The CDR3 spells CATSGSAVGEQFF. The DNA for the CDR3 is TGTGCCACCAGTGGCTCTGCGGTTGGTGAGCAGTTCTTC.

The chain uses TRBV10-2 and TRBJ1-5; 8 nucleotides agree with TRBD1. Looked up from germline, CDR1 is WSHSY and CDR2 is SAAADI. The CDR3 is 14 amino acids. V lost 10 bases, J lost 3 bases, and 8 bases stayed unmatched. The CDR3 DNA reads TGCGCCACCCTATCTCAGGGGGCCAATCAGCCCCAGCATTTT. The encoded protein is CATLSQGANQPQHF.

DNA of the CDR3: TGTGCCACCAGCAGAGATCTTAAGAACACCATATATTTT. This encodes CATSRDLKNTIYF. The chain uses TRBV15 and TRBJ1-3, with unresolved D. Trimming took 0 bases from V and 7 from J, leaving 7 bases between them. Germline V gene data show CDR1 as LNHNV and CDR2 as YYDKDF (reference sequence). CDR3 length: 13 residues.

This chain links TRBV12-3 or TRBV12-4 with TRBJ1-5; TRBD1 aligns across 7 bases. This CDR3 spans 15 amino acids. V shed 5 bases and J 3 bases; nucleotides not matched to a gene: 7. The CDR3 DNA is TGTGCCAGCAGTCCCAGACAGGGATACAATCAGCCCCAGCATTTT. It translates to CASSPRQGYNQPQHF.

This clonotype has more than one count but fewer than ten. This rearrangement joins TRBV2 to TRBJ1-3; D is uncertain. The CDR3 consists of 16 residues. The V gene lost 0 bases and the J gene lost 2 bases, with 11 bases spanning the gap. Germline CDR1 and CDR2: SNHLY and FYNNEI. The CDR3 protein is CASSEALRATGNTIYF. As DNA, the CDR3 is TGTGCCAGCAGTGAAGCGCTCAGAGCTACTGGAAACACCATATATTTT. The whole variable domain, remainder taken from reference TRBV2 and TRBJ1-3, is EPEVTQTPSHQVTQMGQEVILRCVPISNHLYFYWYRQILGQKVEFLVSFYNNEISEKSEIFDDQFSVERPDGSNFTLKIRSTKLEDSAMYFCASSEALRATGNTIYFGEGSWLTVV.